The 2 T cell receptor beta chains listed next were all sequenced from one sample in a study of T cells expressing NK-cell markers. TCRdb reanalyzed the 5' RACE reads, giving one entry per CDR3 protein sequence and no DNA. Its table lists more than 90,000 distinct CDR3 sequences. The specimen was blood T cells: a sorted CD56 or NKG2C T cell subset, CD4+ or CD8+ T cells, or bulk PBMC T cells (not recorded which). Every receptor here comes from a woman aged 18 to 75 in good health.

The CDR3 sequence is CSANTGGAETQYF. The rearrangement uses TRBV20-1 and TRBJ2-5; there is no DNA to check the TCRdb D call of TRBD1. Germline assignment: CDR1 DFQATT and CDR2 SNEGSKA (reference sequence). The CDR3 runs to 13 residues.

The CDR3 is CASSPPSGENIQYF. The chain carries TRBV13 and TRBJ2-4. The CDR3 totals 14 residues. Per the germline V gene, CDR1 is PRHDT and CDR2 is FYEKMQ (reference sequence).